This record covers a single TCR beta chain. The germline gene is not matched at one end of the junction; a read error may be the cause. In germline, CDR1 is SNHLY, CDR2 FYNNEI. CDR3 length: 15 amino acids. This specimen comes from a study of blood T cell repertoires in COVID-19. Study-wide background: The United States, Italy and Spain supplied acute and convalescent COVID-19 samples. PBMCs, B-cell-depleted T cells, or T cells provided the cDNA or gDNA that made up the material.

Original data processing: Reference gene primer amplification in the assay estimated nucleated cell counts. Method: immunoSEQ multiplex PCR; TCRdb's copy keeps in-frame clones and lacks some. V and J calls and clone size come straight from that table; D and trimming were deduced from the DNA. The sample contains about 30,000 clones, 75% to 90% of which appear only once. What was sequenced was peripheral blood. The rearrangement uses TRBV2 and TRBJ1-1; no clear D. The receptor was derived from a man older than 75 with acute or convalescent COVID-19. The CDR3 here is CASRERGLENTEAFF. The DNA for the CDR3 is TGTGCCAGCCGTGAACGAGGGCTCGAAAACACTGAAGCTTTCTTT.